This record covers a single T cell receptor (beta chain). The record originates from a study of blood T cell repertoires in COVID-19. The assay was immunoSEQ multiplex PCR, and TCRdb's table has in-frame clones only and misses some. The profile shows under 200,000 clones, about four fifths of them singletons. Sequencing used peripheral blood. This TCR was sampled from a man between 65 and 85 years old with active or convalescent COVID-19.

The CDR3 region is CASSPRQGTDTQYF. DNA of the CDR3: TGTGCCAGCAGCCCTCGACAGGGCACAGATACGCAGTATTTT. The chain uses TRBV11-3 and TRBJ2-3, with TRBD1 as a possible D gene (6 bases). V was pared by 5 bases and J by 1 base, with 10 bases between. CDR1 is SGHNT, CDR2 YENEEA, per germline. The CDR3 runs 14 residues.